This T cell receptor (beta chain) was sequenced for a study of shared clonotypes between healthy human individuals. Data came from immunoSEQ multiplex PCR; TCRdb stores just in-frame clones and leaves some out. The profile shows about 530,000 clones, 95% to 97% of them singletons. Trimming stripped 10 bases from V and 0 bases from J, with 13 bases between. The length of the CDR3 is 14 residues. The V gene's germline CDR1 is MDHEN and CDR2 SYDVKM. The clonotype comes from a woman younger than 45 in good health. Sequenced sample: naive CD4+ T cells sorted from blood. Specified subset: CD45RA+ positively selected. The chain recombines TRBV28 with TRBJ1-5; D remains unclear. Here the CDR3 reads CATGPGYSNQPQHF. CDR3 coding DNA: TGTGCCACCGGACCTGGTTATAGCAATCAGCCCCAGCATTTT.